This entry lists 19 T cell receptor beta chains sequenced from one sample in a study of shared clonotypes between healthy human individuals. Measured with immunoSEQ multiplex PCR; TCRdb has only the in-frame clones, and not every one. The sample carries some 200,000 clones, over 60% recorded once. Sequences were obtained from memory CD4+ T cells sorted from blood. As for subset: CD45RA-negative fraction. The receptors were sampled from a man younger than 40 in good health.

About this clone itself: A single base separates this from a much larger clone, so it may be a read error. This CDR3 is also generated by other DNA sequences in the sample. This sequence joins TRBV27 and TRBJ2-6; 9 positions agree with TRBD1. V shed 7 bases and J 0 bases; nucleotides not matched to a gene: 25. CDR1 and CDR2 from the germline V gene are MNHEY and SMNVEV (reference sequence). The CDR3 spans 23 residues. CDR3 coding DNA: TGTGCCAGCACCAAACGTGGAACCTTCGCGAGGGACAGGGTTCACTCTGGGGCCAACGTCCTGACTTTC. It translates to CASTKRGTFARDRVHSGANVLTF.

The rearrangement joins TRBV5-8 to TRBJ2-5; 9 bases agree with TRBD2. The trim removed 3 bases at V and 5 bases at J, leaving 14 bases unmatched. The CDR3 has 17 amino acids. The germline CDR1 and CDR2 sequences are SGHTS and YDEGEE. Here the CDR3 reads CASSSGKLAGLGETQYF. The CDR3 region has the DNA TGTGCCAGCAGCTCAGGAAAACTAGCGGGTCTGGGGGAGACCCAGTACTTC.

This sequence joins TRBV11-3 and TRBJ1-1, with no clear D. The CDR3 is 13 amino acids. CDR1 is SGHNT, CDR2 YENEEA, per germline. V gave up 6 bases and J gave up 2 bases, with 10 bases separating them. CDR3 sequence (DNA): TGTGCCAGCAGGAGGGATGAAAACACTGAAGCTTTCTTT. Residues: CASRRDENTEAFF.

This clone was seen a handful of times. The V and J genes are TRBV5-6 and TRBJ2-5, with D maybe TRBD2 (6 bases). The CDR3 sequence is 14 residues long. From germline, CDR1 is SGHDT and CDR2 YYEEEE. V lost 8 bases and J 7 bases, leaving 21 bases between the germline ends. This chain's CDR3 is CASLKRGGKGTQYF. The CDR3 DNA reads as TGTGCCAGTCTCAAGCGCGGCGGGAAAGGGACCCAGTACTTC. The whole variable domain, filled in from reference TRBV5-6 and TRBJ2-5, reads DAGVTQSPTHLIKTRGQQVTLRCSPKSGHDTVSWYQQALGQGPQFIFQYYEEEERQRGNFPDRFSGHQFPNYSSELNVNALLLGDSALYLCASLKRGGKGTQYFGPGTRLLVL.

The chain joins TRBV5-5 to TRBJ2-4; no clear D. The CDR3 sequence is 13 residues long. CDR1 is SGHKS and CDR2 is YYEKEE in the germline V gene (reference sequence). V lost 1 base, J lost 2 bases, and 4 bases lay in between. Here the CDR3 reads CASSLSPKNIQYF. CDR3 nucleotide sequence: TGTGCCAGCAGCTTGAGTCCCAAAAACATTCAGTACTTC.

The chain joins TRBV10-3 to TRBJ2-7; 9 bases line up with TRBD2. The CDR3 is 16 amino acids. V dropped 0 bases and J dropped 2; count of bases not matched to a gene: 5. Per germline, CDR1 ENHRY and CDR2 SYGVKD. CDR3 in DNA: TGTGCCATCAGTGAGTCGGCGGGAGGGTTCCCCTACGAGCAGTACTTC. It yields the protein CAISESAGGFPYEQYF.

The V call is TRBV19, the J call TRBJ2-1; perhaps D is TRBD1 or TRBD2 (5 bases each). This CDR3 spans 15 amino acids. Germline-derived CDR1 and CDR2 are LNHDA and SQIVND (reference sequence). V was pared by 5 bases and J by 5 bases, with 16 bases between. In DNA, the CDR3 is TGTGCCAGTAGTGGATCCGGGACCCCTAACAATGAGCAGTTCTTC. Amino acids: CASSGSGTPNNEQFF.

V and J are TRBV7-2 and TRBJ2-7, with D unclear. The V and J ends lost 5 bases and 2 bases respectively, with 7 bases between them. The germline V gene encodes CDR1 SGHTA and CDR2 FQGNSA. This CDR3 spans 12 amino acids. The CDR3 nucleotides are TGTGCCAGCAGCACCCACCCCTACGAGCAGTACTTC. This encodes CASSTHPYEQYF.

This chain uses TRBV11-3 with TRBJ2-2, with D perhaps matching TRBD2 (6 bases). The germline V and J ends were trimmed by 0 bases and 7 bases, with 15 bases remaining between them. Germline loops: CDR1 SGHNT, CDR2 YENEEA. The CDR3 runs to 16 residues. CDR3 residues: CASSLDLGPAGGELFF. Written as DNA, the CDR3 is TGTGCCAGCAGCTTAGACCTGGGACCAGCGGGCGGGGAGCTGTTTTTT.

This chain connects TRBV5-1 to TRBJ2-5, with D unresolved. The CDR3 loop spans 17 amino acids. With 0 bases removed from V and 3 bases from J, the gap between germline ends came to 18 bases. Germline V gene lookup returns CDR1 SGHRS and CDR2 YFSETQ. In DNA, the CDR3 is TGCGCCAGCAGCTTGGCCTTAACCGCCCCAGAGAAAGAGACCCAGTACTTC. Amino acid sequence: CASSLALTAPEKETQYF.

This clone has just a few counts. CDR3 in DNA: TGCGCCAGCAGCTTGGGTTCCGGGACAGGGAACTATGGCTACACCTTC. Translation: CASSLGSGTGNYGYTF. This chain connects TRBV5-1 to TRBJ1-2; 9 bases are a match to TRBD1. Trimming cost V 0 bases and J 2 bases; bases outside gene matches: 5. Germline CDR1 SGHRS, CDR2 YFSETQ. The CDR3 is 16 residues long.

This clone was counted only a few times. This chain connects TRBV19 to TRBJ2-1; 11 nucleotides align to TRBD2. Looked up from germline, CDR1 is LNHDA and CDR2 is SQIVND (reference sequence). Trimming cost V 7 bases and J 6 bases; bases outside gene matches: 5. CDR3 size: 14 residues. CDR3 nucleotide sequence: TGTGCCAGTACGCGGACTAGCGGGCCCAATGAGCAGTTCTTC. Translated: CASTRTSGPNEQFF.

V usage is TRBV11-2 and J usage is TRBJ2-1, with D perhaps TRBD1 or TRBD2 (5 bases each). Germline V gene lookup returns CDR1 SGHAT and CDR2 FQNNGV. The CDR3 runs 16 residues. Trimming stripped 3 bases from V and 9 bases from J, with 21 bases between. CDR3 amino acids: CASSFPTSTIGTEQFF. For the CDR3, the DNA is TGTGCCAGCAGCTTCCCCACTAGTACGATCGGGACTGAGCAGTTCTTC. The entire variable domain, with the rest obtained from reference TRBV11-2 and TRBJ2-1, is as follows: EAGVAQSPRYKIIEKRQSVAFWCNPISGHATLYWYQQILGQGPKLLIQFQNNGVVDDSQLPKDRFSAERLKGVDSTLKIQPAKLEDSAVYLCASSFPTSTIGTEQFFGPGTRLTVL.

As concerns this clone: It is unclear where the CDR3 begins or ends on the DNA, so no DNA is shown, and the CDR3 is as TCRdb lists it. The chain carries TRBV5-6 and TRBJ2-1; TRBD1, the D gene given by the table, was not confirmed from the DNA. The CDR3 region is 12 residues in length, termini included. In germline, CDR1 is SGHDT, CDR2 YYEEEE. CDR3 residues: CASSVGTGNLFF.

This clone was observed a few times. V and J are TRBV6-6 and TRBJ2-7, with 8 nucleotides matching TRBD1. V dropped 7 bases and J dropped 6; count of bases not matched to a gene: 8. The length of the CDR3 is 13 residues. The V gene's germline CDR1 is MNHNY and CDR2 SVGAGI (reference sequence). The CDR3 DNA reads TGTGCCAGCACCCACAAACAGGGGGGCGAGCAGTACTTC. Translating it yields CASTHKQGGEQYF.

This chain connects TRBV9 to TRBJ2-1; D is possibly TRBD2 (6 bases). Germline V gives CDR1 SGDLS, CDR2 YYNGEE. V was shortened by 3 bases and J by 0 bases, with 10 bases between the two germline ends. The CDR3 consists of 15 residues. The CDR3 loop is CASSAPGLSYNEQFF. The CDR3 DNA sequence: TGTGCCAGCAGCGCGCCGGGACTCTCCTACAATGAGCAGTTCTTC.

V usage is TRBV6-6 and J usage is TRBJ2-1; D is ambiguous. Trimming removed 1 base at V and 5 bases at J, with 6 bases between. The germline V gene encodes CDR1 MNHNY and CDR2 SVGAGI (reference sequence). The CDR3 covers 13 residues. The CDR3 DNA sequence: TGTGCCAGCAGTTACTATAAGGACAATGAGCAGTTCTTC. This codes for CASSYYKDNEQFF.

The chain's CDR3 is CATSRSGSSYEQYF. CDR3 in DNA: TGTGCCACCAGCAGGAGCGGGAGCTCCTACGAGCAGTACTTC. The chain links TRBV15 to TRBJ2-7, with TRBD2 matching 8 bases. The germline gives CDR1 LNHNV, CDR2 YYDKDF (reference sequence). The J segment lost 0 bases and the V segment lost 3 bases, leaving 1 base of the junction unmatched. CDR3 size: 14 residues.

The chain employs TRBV11-2 and TRBJ2-3, with 7 nucleotides matching TRBD2. CDR3 size: 15 residues. The trim removed 7 bases at V and 3 bases at J, leaving 10 bases unmatched. Germline assignment: CDR1 SGHAT and CDR2 FQNNGV. CDR3 DNA: TGTGCCAGCAACTACCGGGGAGGGGTAACAGATACGCAGTATTTT. Its translation is CASNYRGGVTDTQYF.